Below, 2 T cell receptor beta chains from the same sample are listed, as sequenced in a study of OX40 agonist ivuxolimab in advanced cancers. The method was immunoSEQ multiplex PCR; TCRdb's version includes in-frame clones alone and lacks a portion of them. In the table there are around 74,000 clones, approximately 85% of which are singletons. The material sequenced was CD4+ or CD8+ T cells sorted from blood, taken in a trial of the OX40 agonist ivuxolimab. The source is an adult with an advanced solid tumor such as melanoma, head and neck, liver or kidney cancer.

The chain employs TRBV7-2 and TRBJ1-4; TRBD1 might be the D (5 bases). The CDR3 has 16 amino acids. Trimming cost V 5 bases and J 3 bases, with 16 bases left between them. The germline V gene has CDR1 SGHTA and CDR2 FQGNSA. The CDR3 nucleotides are TGTGCCAGCAGCCCCGGACAATATCGTGCTAATGAAAAACTGTTTTTT. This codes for CASSPGQYRANEKLFF.

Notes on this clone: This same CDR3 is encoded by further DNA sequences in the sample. This chain's CDR3 is CASSPDNEQFF. For the CDR3, the DNA is TGTGCCAGCTCACCTGACAATGAGCAGTTCTTC. The gene calls are TRBV18 and TRBJ2-1, with D unresolved. Germline CDR1 reads KGHSH; CDR2 reads LQKENI. The ends were cut back, 3 bases at V and 5 bases at J, with 2 bases in the middle. The CDR3 loop spans 11 amino acids.